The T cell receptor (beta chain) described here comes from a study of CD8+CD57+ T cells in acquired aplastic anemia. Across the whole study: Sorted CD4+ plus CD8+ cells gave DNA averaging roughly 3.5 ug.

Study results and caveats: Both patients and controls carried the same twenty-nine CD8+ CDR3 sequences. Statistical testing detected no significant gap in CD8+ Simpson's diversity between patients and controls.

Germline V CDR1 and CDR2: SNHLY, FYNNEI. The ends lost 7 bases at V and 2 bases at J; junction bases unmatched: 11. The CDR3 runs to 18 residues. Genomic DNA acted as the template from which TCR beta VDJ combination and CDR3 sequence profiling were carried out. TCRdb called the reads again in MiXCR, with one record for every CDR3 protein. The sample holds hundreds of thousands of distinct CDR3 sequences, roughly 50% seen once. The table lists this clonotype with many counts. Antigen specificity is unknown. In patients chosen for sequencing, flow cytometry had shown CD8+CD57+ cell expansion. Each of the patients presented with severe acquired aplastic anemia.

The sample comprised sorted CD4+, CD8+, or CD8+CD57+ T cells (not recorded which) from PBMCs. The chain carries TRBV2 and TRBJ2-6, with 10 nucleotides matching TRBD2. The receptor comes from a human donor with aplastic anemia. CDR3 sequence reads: CASMIELAGRAGANVLTF. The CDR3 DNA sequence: TGTGCCAGCATGATTGAACTAGCGGGGCGGGCTGGGGCCAACGTCCTGACTTTC.